The sequence of this T cell receptor beta chain was determined in a study of blood T cell repertoires in COVID-19. The CDR3 is 13 amino acids. Per germline, CDR1 SGHTA and CDR2 FQGNSA. V lost 3 bases and J lost 7, with 9 bases in between. Source study methods: Amplified reference gene primers provided the basis for estimating nucleated cell counts. The table came from immunoSEQ multiplex PCR; TCRdb's copy has only in-frame clones and leaves some out. V and J calls and clone size are those listed in that table; D and trimming were worked out from the DNA. The sample yields a few hundred thousand clones, roughly nine tenths seen once. Everyone who took part was about 18 to 90 years old, and they came from 20 to 25 US areas. The study assigned cohorts using participant-reported clinical history.

Sequenced sample: PBMCs or T cells enriched from blood (not recorded which). The receptor comes from a woman in her forties who had been exposed to COVID-19. V usage is TRBV7-2 and J usage is TRBJ1-4, with D possibly being TRBD1 (5 bases). CDR3 amino acids: CASSFRQFEKLFF. DNA of the CDR3: TGTGCCAGCAGCTTCCGACAGTTTGAAAAACTGTTTTTT. Based on the CDR3 plus reference TRBV7-2 and TRBJ1-4, the full variable domain is GAGVSQSPSNKVTEKGKDVELRCDPISGHTALYWYRQSLGQGLEFLIYFQGNSAPDKSGLPSDRFSAERTGGSVSTLTIQRTQQEDSAVYLCASSFRQFEKLFFGSGTQLSVL.